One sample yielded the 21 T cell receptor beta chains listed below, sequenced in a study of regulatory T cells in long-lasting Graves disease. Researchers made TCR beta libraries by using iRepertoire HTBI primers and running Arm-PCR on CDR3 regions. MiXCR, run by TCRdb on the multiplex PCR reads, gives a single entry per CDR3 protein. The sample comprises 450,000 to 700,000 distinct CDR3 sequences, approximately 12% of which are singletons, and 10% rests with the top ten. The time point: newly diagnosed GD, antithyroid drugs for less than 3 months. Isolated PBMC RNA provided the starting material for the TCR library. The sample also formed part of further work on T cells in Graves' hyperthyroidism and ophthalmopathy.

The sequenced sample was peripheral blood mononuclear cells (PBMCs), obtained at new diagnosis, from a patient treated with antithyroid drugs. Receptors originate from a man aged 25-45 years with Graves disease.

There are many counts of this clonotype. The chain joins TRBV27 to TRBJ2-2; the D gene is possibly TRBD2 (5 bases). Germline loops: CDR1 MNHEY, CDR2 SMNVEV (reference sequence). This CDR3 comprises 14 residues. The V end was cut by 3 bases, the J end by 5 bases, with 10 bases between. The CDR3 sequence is CASSLARGTGELFF. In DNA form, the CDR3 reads TGTGCCAGCAGTTTGGCCCGGGGAACCGGGGAGCTGTTTTTT.

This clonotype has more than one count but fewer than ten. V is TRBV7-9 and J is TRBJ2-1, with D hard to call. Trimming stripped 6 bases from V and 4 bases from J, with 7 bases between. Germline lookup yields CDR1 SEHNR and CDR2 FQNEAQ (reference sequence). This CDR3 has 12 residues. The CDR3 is CASRSRYNEQFF. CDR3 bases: TGTGCCAGCAGATCGCGTTACAATGAGCAGTTCTTC.

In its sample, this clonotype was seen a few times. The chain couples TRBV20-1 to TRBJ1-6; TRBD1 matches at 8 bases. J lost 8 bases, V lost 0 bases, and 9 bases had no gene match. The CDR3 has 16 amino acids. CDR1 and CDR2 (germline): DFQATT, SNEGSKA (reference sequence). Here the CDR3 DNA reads TGCAGTGCTAGAGATCCCCGGACAGGGATGGATTCACCCCTCCACTTT. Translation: CSARDPRTGMDSPLHF.

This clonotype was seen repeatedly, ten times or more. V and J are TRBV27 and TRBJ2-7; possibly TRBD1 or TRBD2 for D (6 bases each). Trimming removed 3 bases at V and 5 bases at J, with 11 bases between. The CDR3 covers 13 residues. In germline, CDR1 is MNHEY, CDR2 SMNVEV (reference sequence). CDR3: CASSFSGGHEQYF. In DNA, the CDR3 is TGTGCCAGCAGTTTCTCTGGGGGGCACGAGCAGTACTTC.

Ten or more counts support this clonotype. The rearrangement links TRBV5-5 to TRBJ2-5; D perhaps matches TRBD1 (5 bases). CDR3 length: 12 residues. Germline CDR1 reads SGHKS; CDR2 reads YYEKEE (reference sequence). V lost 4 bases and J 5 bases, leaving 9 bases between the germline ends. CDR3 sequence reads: CASSVGAETQYF. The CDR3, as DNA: TGTGCCAGCAGCGTAGGGGCGGAGACCCAGTACTTC.

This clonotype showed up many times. This CDR3 is CASRRNYDYEQYF. The CDR3 bases are TGTGCCAGCAGGCGGAACTACGACTACGAGCAGTACTTC. This chain connects TRBV6-1 to TRBJ2-7; no clear D gene. Trimming removed 6 bases at V and 3 bases at J, with 12 bases between. The germline V gene encodes CDR1 MNHNS and CDR2 SASEGT. CDR3 size: 13 residues.

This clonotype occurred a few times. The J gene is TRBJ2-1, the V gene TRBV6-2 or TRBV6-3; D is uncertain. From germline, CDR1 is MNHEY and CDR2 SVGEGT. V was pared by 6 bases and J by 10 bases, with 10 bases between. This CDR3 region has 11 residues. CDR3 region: CASSRAREQFF. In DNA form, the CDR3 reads TGTGCCAGCAGCCGGGCCCGGGAGCAGTTCTTC.

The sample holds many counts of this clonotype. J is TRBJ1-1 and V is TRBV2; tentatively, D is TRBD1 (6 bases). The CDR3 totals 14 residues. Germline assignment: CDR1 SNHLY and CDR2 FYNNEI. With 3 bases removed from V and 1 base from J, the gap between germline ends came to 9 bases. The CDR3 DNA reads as TGTGCCAGCAGTGACCCGACAGGGAACACTGAAGCTTTCTTT. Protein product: CASSDPTGNTEAFF.

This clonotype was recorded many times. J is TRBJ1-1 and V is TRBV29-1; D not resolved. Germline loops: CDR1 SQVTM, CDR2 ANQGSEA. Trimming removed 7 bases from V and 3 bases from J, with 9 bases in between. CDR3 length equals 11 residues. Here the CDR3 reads CSESTDTEAFF. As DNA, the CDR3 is TGCAGCGAATCTACGGACACTGAAGCTTTCTTT. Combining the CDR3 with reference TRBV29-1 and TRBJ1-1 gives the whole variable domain SAVISQKPSRDICQRGTSLTIQCQVDSQVTMMFWYRQQPGQSLTLIATANQGSEATYESGFVIDKFPISRPNLTFSTLTVSNMSPEDSSIYLCSESTDTEAFFGQGTRLTVV.

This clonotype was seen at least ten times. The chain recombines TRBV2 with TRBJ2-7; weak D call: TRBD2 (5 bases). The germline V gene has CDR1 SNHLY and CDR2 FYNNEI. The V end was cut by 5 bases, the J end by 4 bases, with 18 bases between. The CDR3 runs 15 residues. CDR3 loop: CASSPDYPRLYEQYF. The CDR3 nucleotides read TGTGCCAGCAGTCCTGACTACCCGCGACTTTACGAGCAGTACTTC.

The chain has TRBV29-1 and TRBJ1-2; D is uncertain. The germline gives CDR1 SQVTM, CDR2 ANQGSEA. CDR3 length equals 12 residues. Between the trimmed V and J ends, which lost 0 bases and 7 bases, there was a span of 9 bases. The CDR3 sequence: CSVEDVGSGYTF. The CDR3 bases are TGCAGCGTTGAAGATGTAGGCAGTGGCTACACCTTC. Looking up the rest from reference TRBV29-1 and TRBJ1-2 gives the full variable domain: SAVISQKPSRDICQRGTSLTIQCQVDSQVTMMFWYRQQPGQSLTLIATANQGSEATYESGFVIDKFPISRPNLTFSTLTVSNMSPEDSSIYLCSVEDVGSGYTFGSGTRLTVV.

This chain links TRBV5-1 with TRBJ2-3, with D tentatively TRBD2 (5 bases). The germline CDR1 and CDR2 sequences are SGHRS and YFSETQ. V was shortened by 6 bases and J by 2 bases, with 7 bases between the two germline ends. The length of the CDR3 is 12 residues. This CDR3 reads CASKLDTDTQYF. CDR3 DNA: TGCGCCAGCAAACTAGACACAGATACGCAGTATTTT.

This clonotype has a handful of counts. The CDR3 loop is CASSERAKNIQYF. Here the CDR3 DNA reads TGTGCCAGCAGCGAAAGAGCCAAAAACATTCAGTACTTC. The gene calls are TRBV3-1 and TRBJ2-4; no definite D call. Looked up from germline, CDR1 is LGHDT and CDR2 is YNNKEL (reference sequence). This CDR3 region has 13 residues. The V and J ends lost 5 bases and 0 bases respectively, with 5 bases between them.

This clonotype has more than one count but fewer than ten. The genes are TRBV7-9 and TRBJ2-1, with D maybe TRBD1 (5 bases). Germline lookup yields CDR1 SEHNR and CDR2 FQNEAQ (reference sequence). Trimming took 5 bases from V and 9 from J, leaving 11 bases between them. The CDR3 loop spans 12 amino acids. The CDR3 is CASSPRQSEQFF. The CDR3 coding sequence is TGTGCCAGCAGCCCCCGACAGTCTGAGCAGTTCTTC.

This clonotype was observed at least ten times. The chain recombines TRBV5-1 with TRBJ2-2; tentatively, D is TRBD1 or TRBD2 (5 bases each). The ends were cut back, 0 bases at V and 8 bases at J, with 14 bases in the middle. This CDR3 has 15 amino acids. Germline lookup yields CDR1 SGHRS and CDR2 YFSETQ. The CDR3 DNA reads TGCGCCAGCAGCTTGGGGGACCGACGAGTAGGGGAGCTGTTTTTT. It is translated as CASSLGDRRVGELFF.

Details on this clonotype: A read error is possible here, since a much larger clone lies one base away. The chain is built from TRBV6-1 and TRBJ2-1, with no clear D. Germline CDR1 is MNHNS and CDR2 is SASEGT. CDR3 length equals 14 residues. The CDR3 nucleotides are TGTGCCAGCAGGGGTTCGGCCCCGAGAAATGAGCGGTTCTTC. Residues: CASRGSAPRNERFF.

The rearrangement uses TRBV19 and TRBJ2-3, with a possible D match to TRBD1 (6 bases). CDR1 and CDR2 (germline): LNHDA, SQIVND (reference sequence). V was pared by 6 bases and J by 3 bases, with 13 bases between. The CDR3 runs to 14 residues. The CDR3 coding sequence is TGTGCCAGTAGACCGACAGGCCCGACAGATACGCAGTATTTT. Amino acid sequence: CASRPTGPTDTQYF.

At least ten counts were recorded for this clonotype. This chain's CDR3 is CASSFRRNQPQHF. The CDR3 DNA reads TGTGCCAGCAGCTTCAGGAGGAATCAGCCCCAGCATTTT. This chain joins TRBV7-8 and TRBJ1-5; the D is unclear. The V end lost 3 bases, the J end lost 4 bases, and 7 bases lay between the germline ends. In germline, CDR1 is SGHVS, CDR2 FQNEAQ. CDR3 length equals 13 residues.

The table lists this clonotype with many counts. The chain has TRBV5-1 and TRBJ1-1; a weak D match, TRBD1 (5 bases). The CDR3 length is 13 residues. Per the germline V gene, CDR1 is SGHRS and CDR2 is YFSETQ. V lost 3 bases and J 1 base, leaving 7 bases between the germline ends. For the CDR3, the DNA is TGCGCCAGCAGCTGGGACGAGAACACTGAAGCTTTCTTT. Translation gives CASSWDENTEAFF.

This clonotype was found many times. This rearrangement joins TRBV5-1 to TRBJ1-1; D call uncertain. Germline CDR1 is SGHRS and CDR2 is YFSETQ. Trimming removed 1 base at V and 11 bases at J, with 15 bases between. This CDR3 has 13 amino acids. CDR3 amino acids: CASSLRWAAHAFF. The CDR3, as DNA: TGCGCCAGCAGCTTGAGGTGGGCAGCTCATGCTTTCTTT. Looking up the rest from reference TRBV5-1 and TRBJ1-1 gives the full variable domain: KAGVTQTPRYLIKTRGQQVTLSCSPISGHRSVSWYQQTPGQGLQFLFEYFSETQRNKGNFPGRFSGRQFSNSRSEMNVSTLELGDSALYLCASSLRWAAHAFFGQGTRLTVV.

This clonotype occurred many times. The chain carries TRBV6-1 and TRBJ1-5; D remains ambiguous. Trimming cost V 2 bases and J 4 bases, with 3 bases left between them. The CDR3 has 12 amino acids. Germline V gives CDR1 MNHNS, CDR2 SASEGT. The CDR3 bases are TGTGCCAGCAGTGAACGAAATCAGCCCCAGCATTTT. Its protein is CASSERNQPQHF.